This T cell receptor (beta chain) originates from a study of identical twins. TCRdb used MiXCR to reprocess the 5' RACE reads, holding one entry per CDR3 protein. The table lists around 370,000 distinct CDR3 sequences, about 9% of them singletons. The sequenced sample was naive T cells sorted from blood. The clonotype comes from a woman aged 45-65 years in good health.

CDR3 in amino acids: CSASTVRAGETQYF. Written as DNA, the CDR3 is TGCAGTGCTAGCACAGTCCGGGCGGGTGAGACCCAGTACTTC. V usage is TRBV20-1 and J usage is TRBJ2-5, with D perhaps TRBD2 (5 bases). Germline-derived CDR1 and CDR2 are DFQATT and SNEGSKA (reference sequence). The CDR3 spans 14 residues. The V and J ends lost 3 bases and 5 bases respectively, with 16 bases between them.